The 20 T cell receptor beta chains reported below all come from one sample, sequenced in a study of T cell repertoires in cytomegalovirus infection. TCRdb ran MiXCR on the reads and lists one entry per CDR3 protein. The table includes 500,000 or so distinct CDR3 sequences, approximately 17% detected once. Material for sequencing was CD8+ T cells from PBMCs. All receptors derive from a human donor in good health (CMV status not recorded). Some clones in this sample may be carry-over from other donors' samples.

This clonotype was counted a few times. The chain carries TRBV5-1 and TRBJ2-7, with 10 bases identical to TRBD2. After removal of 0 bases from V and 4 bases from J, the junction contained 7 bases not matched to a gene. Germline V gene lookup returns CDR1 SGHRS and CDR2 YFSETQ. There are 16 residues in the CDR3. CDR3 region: CASSLAALAGGYEQYF. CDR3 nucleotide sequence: TGCGCCAGCAGCTTGGCCGCATTAGCGGGAGGATACGAGCAGTACTTC.

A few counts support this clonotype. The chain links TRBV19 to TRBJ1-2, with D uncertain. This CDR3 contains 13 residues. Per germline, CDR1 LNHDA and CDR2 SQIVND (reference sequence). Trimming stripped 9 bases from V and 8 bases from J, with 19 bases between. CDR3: CASLIGPLGGYTF. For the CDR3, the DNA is TGTGCCAGCCTTATCGGACCCCTCGGCGGCTACACCTTC.

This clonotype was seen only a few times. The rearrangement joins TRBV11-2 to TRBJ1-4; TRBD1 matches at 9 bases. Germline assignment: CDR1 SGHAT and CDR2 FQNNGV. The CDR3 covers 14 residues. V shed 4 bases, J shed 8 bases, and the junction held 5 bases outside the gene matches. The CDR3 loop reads CASSWTGDDEKLFF. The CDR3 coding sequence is TGTGCCAGCAGCTGGACAGGGGATGACGAAAAACTGTTTTTT.

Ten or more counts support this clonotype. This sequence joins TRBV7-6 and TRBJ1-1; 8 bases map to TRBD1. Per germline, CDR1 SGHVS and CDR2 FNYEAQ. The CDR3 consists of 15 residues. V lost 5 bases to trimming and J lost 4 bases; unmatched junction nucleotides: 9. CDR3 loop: CASSAPDRAGTEAFF. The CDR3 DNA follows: TGTGCCAGCAGCGCACCGGACAGGGCTGGCACTGAAGCTTTCTTT.

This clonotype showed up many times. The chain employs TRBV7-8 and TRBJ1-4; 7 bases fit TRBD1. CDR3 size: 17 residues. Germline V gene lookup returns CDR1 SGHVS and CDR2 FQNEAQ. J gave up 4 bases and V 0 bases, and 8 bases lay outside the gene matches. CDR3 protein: CASSLAQGTGVNEKLFF. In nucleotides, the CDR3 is TGTGCCAGCAGCTTAGCGCAGGGAACAGGGGTTAATGAAAAACTGTTTTTT.

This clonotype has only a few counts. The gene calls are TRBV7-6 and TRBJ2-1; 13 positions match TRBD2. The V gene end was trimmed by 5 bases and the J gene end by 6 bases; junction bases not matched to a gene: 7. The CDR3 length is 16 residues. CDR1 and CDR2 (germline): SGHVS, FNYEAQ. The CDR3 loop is CASSRLAGGSINEQFF. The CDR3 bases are TGTGCCAGCAGCCGACTAGCGGGAGGAAGTATCAATGAGCAGTTCTTC.

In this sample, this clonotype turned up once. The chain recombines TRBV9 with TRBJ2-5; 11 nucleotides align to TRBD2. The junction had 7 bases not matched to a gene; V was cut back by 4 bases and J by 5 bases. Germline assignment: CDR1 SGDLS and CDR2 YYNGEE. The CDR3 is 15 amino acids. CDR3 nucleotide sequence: TGTGCCAGCAGCATTAGCGGGAGGGCCGGGGAGACCCAGTACTTC. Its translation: CASSISGRAGETQYF.

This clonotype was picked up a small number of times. The CDR3, as DNA: TGTGCCAGCAGTTTTCGGCAGGGGGATGAAAAACTGTTTTTT. As protein: CASSFRQGDEKLFF. The rearrangement uses TRBV27 and TRBJ1-4; TRBD1 agrees at 7 bases. J was trimmed by 6 bases and V by 3 bases; bases with no gene match: 4. The CDR3 runs 14 residues. Germline CDR1 and CDR2: MNHEY and SMNVEV (reference sequence).

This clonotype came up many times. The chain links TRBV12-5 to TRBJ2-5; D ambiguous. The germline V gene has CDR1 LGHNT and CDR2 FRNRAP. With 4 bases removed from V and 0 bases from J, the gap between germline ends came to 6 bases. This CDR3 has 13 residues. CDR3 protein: CASGYTDQETQYF. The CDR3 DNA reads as TGTGCTAGTGGTTACACGGACCAAGAGACCCAGTACTTC.

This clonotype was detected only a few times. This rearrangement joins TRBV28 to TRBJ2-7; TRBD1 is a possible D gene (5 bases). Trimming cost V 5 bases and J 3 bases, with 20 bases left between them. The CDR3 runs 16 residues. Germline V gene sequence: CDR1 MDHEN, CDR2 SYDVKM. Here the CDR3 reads CASSIYQGASRYEQYF. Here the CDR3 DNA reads TGTGCCAGCAGTATTTATCAAGGGGCCTCCCGCTACGAGCAGTACTTC.

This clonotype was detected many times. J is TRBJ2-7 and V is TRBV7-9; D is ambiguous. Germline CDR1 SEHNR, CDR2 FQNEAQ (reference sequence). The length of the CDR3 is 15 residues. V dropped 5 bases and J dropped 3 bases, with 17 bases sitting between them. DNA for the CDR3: TGTGCCAGCAGCCTCGACTCAATAGCCAACTACGAGCAGTACTTC. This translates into CASSLDSIANYEQYF.

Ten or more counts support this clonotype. DNA for the CDR3: TGCGCCAGCAGCCAAGTCTATGCAGGCGAACTTTACGAGCAGTACTTC. As protein: CASSQVYAGELYEQYF. The chain has TRBV4-1 and TRBJ2-7; unclear D gene. This CDR3 is built from 16 residues. The germline CDR1 and CDR2 sequences are MGHRA and YSYEKL. The V and J ends lost 1 base and 4 bases respectively, with 17 bases between them.

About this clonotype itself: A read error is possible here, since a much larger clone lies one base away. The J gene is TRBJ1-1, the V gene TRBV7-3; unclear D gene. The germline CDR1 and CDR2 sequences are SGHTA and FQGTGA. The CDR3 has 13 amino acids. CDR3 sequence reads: CPSSPPGLAEAFF. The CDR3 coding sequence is TGTCCCAGCAGCCCGCCGGGGTTAGCTGAAGCTTTCTTT.

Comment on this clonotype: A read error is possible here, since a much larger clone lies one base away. The CDR3 is CATYSPGLKGGGLPNYVYTF. In DNA, the CDR3 is TGTGCCACTTACTCCCCCGGATTGAAGGGTGGGGGCCTCCCCAACTATGTCTACACCTTC. The chain joins TRBV6-1 to TRBJ1-2, with a weak D call TRBD1 (6 bases). The CDR3 spans 20 residues. Germline assignment: CDR1 MNHNS and CDR2 SASEGT.

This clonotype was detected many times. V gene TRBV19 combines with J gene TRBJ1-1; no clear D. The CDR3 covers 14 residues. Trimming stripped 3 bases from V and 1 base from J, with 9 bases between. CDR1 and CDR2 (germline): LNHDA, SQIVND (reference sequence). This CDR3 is CASSMRITNTEAFF. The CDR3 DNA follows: TGTGCCAGTAGTATGAGGATAACGAACACTGAAGCTTTCTTT.

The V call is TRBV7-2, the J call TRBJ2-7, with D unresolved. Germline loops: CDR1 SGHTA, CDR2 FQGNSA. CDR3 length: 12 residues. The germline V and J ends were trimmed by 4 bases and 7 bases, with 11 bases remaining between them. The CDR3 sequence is CASSSWVGEQYF. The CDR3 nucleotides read TGTGCCAGCAGCTCGTGGGTAGGGGAGCAGTACTTC.

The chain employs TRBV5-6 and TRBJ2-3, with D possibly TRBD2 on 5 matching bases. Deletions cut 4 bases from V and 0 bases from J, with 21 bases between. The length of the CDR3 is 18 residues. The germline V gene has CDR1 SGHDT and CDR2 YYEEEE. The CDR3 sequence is CASSHLLGLFSSTDTQYF. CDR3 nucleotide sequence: TGTGCCAGCAGCCACTTACTTGGACTGTTCTCTAGCACAGATACGCAGTATTTT.

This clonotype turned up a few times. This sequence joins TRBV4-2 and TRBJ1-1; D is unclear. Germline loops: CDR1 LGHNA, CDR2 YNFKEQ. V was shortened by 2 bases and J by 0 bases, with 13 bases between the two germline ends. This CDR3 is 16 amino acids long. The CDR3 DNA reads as TGTGCCAGCAGCCAACAAATCGTTCAGGTGAACACTGAAGCTTTCTTT. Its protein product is CASSQQIVQVNTEAFF.

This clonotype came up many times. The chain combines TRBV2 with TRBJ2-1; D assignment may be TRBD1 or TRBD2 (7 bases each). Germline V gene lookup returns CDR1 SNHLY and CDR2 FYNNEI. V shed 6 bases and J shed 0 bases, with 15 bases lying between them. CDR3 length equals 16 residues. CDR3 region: CASRETGEGSYNEQFF. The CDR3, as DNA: TGTGCCAGCAGAGAAACAGGGGAGGGCTCCTACAATGAGCAGTTCTTC.

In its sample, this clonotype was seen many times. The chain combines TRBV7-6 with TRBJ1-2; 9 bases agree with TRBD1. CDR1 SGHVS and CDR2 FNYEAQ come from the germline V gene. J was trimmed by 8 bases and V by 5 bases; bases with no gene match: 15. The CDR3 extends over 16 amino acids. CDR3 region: CASSQDRGTPATGYTF. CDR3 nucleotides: TGTGCCAGCAGCCAGGACAGGGGAACGCCGGCGACCGGCTACACCTTC.